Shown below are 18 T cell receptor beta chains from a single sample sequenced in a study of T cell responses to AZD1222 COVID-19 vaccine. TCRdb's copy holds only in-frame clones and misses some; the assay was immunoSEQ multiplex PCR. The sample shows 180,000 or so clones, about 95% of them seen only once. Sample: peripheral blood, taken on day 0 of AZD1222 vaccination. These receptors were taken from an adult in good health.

CDR3 nucleotides: TGTGCCAGCAGTTTGGGTCCGGAGGTCCGCAATTCACCCCTCCACTTT. This gives the protein CASSLGPEVRNSPLHF. The chain combines TRBV27 with TRBJ1-6; D unresolved. The CDR3 loop spans 16 amino acids. V shed 3 bases and J shed 7 bases, with 16 bases lying between them. Germline V gene sequence: CDR1 MNHEY, CDR2 SMNVEV (reference sequence).

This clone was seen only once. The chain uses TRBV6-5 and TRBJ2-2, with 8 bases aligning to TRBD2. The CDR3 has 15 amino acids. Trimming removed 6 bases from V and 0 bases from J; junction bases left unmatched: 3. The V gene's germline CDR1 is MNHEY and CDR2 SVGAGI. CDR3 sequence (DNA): TGTGCCAGCAGGGCGGGGGGTACGAACACCGGGGAGCTGTTTTTT. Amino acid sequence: CASRAGGTNTGELFF.

The chain's CDR3 is CSVGTGVTGELFF. The CDR3 DNA follows: TGCAGCGTTGGGACAGGGGTCACCGGGGAGCTGTTTTTT. The chain couples TRBV29-1 to TRBJ2-2; 9 nucleotides match TRBD1. This CDR3 has 13 amino acids. V was clipped by 4 bases and J by 4 bases; unmatched bases: 1. Germline V gives CDR1 SQVTM, CDR2 ANQGSEA.

CDR3 sequence: CASRGGTNEKLFF. CDR3 bases: TGCGCCAGCAGAGGGGGCACTAATGAAAAACTGTTTTTT. V gene TRBV5-1 combines with J gene TRBJ1-4, with 7 bases that match TRBD1. V dropped 5 bases and J dropped 2; count of bases not matched to a gene: 0. Germline lookup yields CDR1 SGHRS and CDR2 YFSETQ. The CDR3 is 13 amino acids.

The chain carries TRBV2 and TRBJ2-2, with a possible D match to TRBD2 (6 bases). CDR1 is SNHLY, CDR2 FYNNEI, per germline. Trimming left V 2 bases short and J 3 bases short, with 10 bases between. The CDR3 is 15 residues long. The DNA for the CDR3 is TGTGCCAGCAGTGAAAATAGCGGTCACACCGGGGAGCTGTTTTTT. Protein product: CASSENSGHTGELFF.

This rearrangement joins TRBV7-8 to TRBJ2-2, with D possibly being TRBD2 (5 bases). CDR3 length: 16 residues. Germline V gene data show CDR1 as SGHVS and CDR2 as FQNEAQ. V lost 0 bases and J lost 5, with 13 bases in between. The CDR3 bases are TGTGCCAGCAGCTTAGCTAGACACCGAGGGACCGGGGAGCTGTTTTTT. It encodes CASSLARHRGTGELFF.

The CDR3 DNA sequence: TGTGCCAGCAGTTCTCATACAGGGAACACTGAAGCTTTCTTT. It translates to CASSSHTGNTEAFF. This chain uses TRBV6-5 with TRBJ1-1; weak D call: TRBD1 (5 bases). The germline CDR1 and CDR2 sequences are MNHEY and SVGAGI. This CDR3 has 14 residues. With 4 bases removed from V and 1 base from J, the gap between germline ends came to 10 bases.

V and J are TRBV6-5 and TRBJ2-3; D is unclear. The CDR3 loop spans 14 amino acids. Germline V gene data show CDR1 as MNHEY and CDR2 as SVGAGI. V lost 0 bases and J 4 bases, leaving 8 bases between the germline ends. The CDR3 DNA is TGTGCCAGCAGTTACTCCCCAGGCCCAGATACGCAGTATTTT. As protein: CASSYSPGPDTQYF.

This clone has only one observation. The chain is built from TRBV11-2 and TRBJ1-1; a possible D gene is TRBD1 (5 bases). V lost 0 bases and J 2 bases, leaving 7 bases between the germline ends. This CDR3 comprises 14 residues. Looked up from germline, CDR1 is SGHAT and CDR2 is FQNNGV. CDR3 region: CASSLEGRNTEAFF. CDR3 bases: TGTGCCAGCAGCTTAGAGGGACGAAACACTGAAGCTTTCTTT.

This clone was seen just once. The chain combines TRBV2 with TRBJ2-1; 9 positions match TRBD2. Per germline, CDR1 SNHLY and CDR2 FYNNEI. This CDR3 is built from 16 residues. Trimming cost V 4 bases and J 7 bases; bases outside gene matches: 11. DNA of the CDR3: TGTGCCAGCAGTGCGCTTAGCGGGGGCGGGAGGAATGAGCAGTTCTTC. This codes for CASSALSGGGRNEQFF.

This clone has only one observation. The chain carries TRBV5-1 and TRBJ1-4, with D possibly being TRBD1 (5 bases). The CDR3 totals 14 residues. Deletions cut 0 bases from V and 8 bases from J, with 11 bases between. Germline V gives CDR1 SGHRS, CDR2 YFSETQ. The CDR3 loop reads CASSLAQGREKLFF. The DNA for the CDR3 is TGCGCCAGCAGCTTGGCCCAGGGAAGGGAAAAACTGTTTTTT.

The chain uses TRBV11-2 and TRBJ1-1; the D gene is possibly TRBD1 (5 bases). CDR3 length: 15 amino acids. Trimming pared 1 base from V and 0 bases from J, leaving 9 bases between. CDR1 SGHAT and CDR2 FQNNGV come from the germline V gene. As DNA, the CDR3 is TGTGCCAGCAGCTTAGCAGGGACCTTGAACACTGAAGCTTTCTTT. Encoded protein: CASSLAGTLNTEAFF. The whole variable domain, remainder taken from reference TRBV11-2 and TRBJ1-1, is EAGVAQSPRYKIIEKRQSVAFWCNPISGHATLYWYQQILGQGPKLLIQFQNNGVVDDSQLPKDRFSAERLKGVDSTLKIQPAKLEDSAVYLCASSLAGTLNTEAFFGQGTRLTVV.

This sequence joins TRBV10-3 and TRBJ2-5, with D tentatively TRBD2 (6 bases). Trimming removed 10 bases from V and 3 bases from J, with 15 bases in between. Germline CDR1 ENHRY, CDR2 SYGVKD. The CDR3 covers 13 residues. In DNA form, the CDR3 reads TGTGCCACCCAACCGGGGGTAAAAGAGACCCAGTACTTC. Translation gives CATQPGVKETQYF.

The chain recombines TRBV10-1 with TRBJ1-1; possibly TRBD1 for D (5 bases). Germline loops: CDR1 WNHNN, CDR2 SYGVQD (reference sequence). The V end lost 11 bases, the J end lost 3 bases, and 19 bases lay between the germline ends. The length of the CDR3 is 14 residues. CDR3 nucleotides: TGCGCCGGCTTCCTAATGGGAGGGGACACTGAAGCTTTCTTT. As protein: CAGFLMGGDTEAFF.

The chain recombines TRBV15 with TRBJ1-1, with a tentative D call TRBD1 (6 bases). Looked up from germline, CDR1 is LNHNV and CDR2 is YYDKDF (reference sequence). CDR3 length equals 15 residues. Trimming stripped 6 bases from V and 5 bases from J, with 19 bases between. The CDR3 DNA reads TGTGCCACCAGGGCCGGGACAAGCCTAGATACTGAAGCTTTCTTT. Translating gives CATRAGTSLDTEAFF.

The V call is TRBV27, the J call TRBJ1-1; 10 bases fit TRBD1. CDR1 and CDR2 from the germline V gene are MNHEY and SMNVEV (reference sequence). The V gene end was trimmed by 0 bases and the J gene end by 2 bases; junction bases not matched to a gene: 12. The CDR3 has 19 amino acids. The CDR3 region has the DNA TGTGCCAGCAGTTTATCGTTAATGAGGACAGGGGGTCGAAACACTGAAGCTTTCTTT. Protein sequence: CASSLSLMRTGGRNTEAFF.

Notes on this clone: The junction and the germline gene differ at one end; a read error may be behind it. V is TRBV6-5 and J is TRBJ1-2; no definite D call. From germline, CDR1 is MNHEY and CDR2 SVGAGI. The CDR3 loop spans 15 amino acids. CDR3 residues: CASSDSANANYGYTF. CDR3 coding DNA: TGTGCCAGCAGTGACTCAGCCAACGCTAACTATGGCTACACCTTC.

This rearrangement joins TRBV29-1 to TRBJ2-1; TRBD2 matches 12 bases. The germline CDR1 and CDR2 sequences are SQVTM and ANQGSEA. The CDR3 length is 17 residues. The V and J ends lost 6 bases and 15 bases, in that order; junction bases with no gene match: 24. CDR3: CSVPVWLAGGVWEMRFF. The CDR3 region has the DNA TGCAGCGTCCCTGTATGGCTAGCGGGAGGGGTTTGGGAGATGCGGTTCTTC.